The 25 T cell receptor beta chains reported below all come from one sample, sequenced in a study of untreated major depressive disorder. Study conclusions and caveats: Depressed patients' CD4+ T cells carried increased TRBV05-01 (Vbeta 5.1) usage versus control CD4+ T cells.

The method was immunoSEQ multiplex PCR; TCRdb's version includes in-frame clones alone and lacks a portion of them. The table has roughly 25,000 clones, about 90% seen once; the top ten hold 0.55% to 0.9%. No antigen has been assigned to these receptors. Sequencing input: CD4+ T cells from PBMCs. These receptor sequences come from a woman aged 25-40 years with major depressive disorder.

V usage is TRBV15 and J usage is TRBJ1-3; D is ambiguous. There are 17 residues in the CDR3. CDR1 and CDR2 from the germline V gene are LNHNV and YYDKDF (reference sequence). Deletions cut 1 base from V and 4 bases from J, with 17 bases between. The CDR3 nucleotides read TGTGCCACCAGCAGAGGAAGTGTTAGTGACCCGGGAAACACCATATATTTT. Translating gives CATSRGSVSDPGNTIYF.

A single count supports this clone. The gene calls are TRBV7-8 and TRBJ2-7, with 8 bases aligning to TRBD1. Germline trimming cut 4 bases from V and 6 bases from J; bases unmatched to any gene: 8. CDR1 and CDR2 from the germline V gene are SGHVS and FQNEAQ. The CDR3 spans 14 residues. The CDR3 here is CASSSTGAPTEQYF. Written as DNA, the CDR3 is TGTGCCAGCAGCTCGACAGGGGCTCCGACCGAGCAGTACTTC.

This chain connects TRBV7-6 to TRBJ1-1, with 9 bases fitting TRBD1. Germline CDR1 and CDR2: SGHVS and FNYEAQ. The CDR3 totals 14 residues. Trimming took 3 bases from V and 11 from J; bases not matched to a gene: 10. CDR3 residues: CASSLGTGIMRAFF. CDR3 DNA sequence: TGTGCCAGCAGCTTGGGGACAGGGATAATGAGGGCTTTCTTT.

The chain carries TRBV28 and TRBJ2-7, with D unclear. V shed 6 bases and J shed 2 bases, with 11 bases lying between them. Germline lookup yields CDR1 MDHEN and CDR2 SYDVKM. The CDR3 extends over 13 amino acids. The CDR3 bases are TGTGCCAGCAGCGTAGTCCCCACCTACGAGCAGTACTTC. It codes for CASSVVPTYEQYF.

The chain couples TRBV5-1 to TRBJ2-7; D is unclear. Germline V gives CDR1 SGHRS, CDR2 YFSETQ. This CDR3 region has 16 residues. V shed 4 bases and J shed 0 bases, with 17 bases lying between them. The CDR3 sequence is CASSRSPLGSSYEQYF. The DNA of the CDR3 is TGCGCCAGCAGCAGGTCTCCGCTCGGAAGCTCCTACGAGCAGTACTTC.

This chain links TRBV28 with TRBJ2-2, with D possibly TRBD1 on 5 matching bases. CDR3 length: 16 residues. Germline loops: CDR1 MDHEN, CDR2 SYDVKM. Trimming removed 6 bases from V and 4 bases from J, with 18 bases in between. The CDR3 loop is CASSRRKTDLTGELFF. DNA of the CDR3: TGTGCCAGCAGCCGAAGAAAGACAGACCTCACCGGGGAGCTGTTTTTT.

On this clone: This same CDR3 is encoded by further DNA sequences in the sample. The V gene is TRBV2, the J gene TRBJ2-5, with D tentatively TRBD1 (7 bases). CDR1 is SNHLY, CDR2 FYNNEI, per germline. V lost 8 bases to trimming and J lost 1 base, with 17 bases between them. The CDR3 has 15 residues. The CDR3 spells CASRTGGVRQETQYF. As DNA, the CDR3 is TGTGCCAGCCGGACAGGAGGGGTCCGCCAAGAGACCCAGTACTTC.

This chain connects TRBV14 to TRBJ2-1; D remains ambiguous. The CDR3 length is 18 residues. The V end was cut by 2 bases, the J end by 3 bases, with 20 bases between. CDR1 and CDR2 (germline): SGHDN, FVKESK. CDR3 bases: TGTGCCAGCAGCCAACGATTTGGGTCAGCAGACGTCTACAATGAGCAGTTCTTC. Amino acids: CASSQRFGSADVYNEQFF.

CDR3 coding DNA: TGTGCCAGTAGTATCGGCGACAGCTCCTACAATGAGCAGTTCTTC. This translates into CASSIGDSSYNEQFF. The chain joins TRBV19 to TRBJ2-1; possibly TRBD1 for D (5 bases). CDR3 size: 15 residues. Trimming removed 3 bases at V and 0 bases at J, with 9 bases between. Per germline, CDR1 LNHDA and CDR2 SQIVND (reference sequence).

Written as DNA, the CDR3 is TGTGCCAGCAGCAACTCCGGGACTAGCGGGATTTACGAGCAGTACTTC. It yields the protein CASSNSGTSGIYEQYF. V and J are TRBV7-2 and TRBJ2-7; 13 bases line up with TRBD2. Germline loops: CDR1 SGHTA, CDR2 FQGNSA. This CDR3 is 16 amino acids long. The J segment lost 4 bases and the V segment lost 5 bases, leaving 8 bases of the junction unmatched.

CDR3 in DNA: TGTGCCAGCAGCTTAGAGGAGAACACTGAAGCTTTCTTT. It encodes CASSLEENTEAFF. The V call is TRBV11-3, the J call TRBJ1-1; D unresolved. The CDR3 spans 13 residues. V lost 0 bases to trimming and J lost 1 base, with 3 bases between them. Germline loops: CDR1 SGHNT, CDR2 YENEEA.

The chain has TRBV10-3 and TRBJ1-1; 7 positions agree with TRBD1. The CDR3 runs 14 residues. Germline CDR1 and CDR2: ENHRY and SYGVKD. With V trimmed by 3 bases and J by 0 bases, 1 base remained unmatched. CDR3 protein: CAISEDRVNTEAFF. As DNA, the CDR3 is TGTGCCATCAGTGAAGACAGGGTGAACACTGAAGCTTTCTTT.

The V call is TRBV7-9, the J call TRBJ1-4; 7 bases agree with TRBD1. Germline lookup yields CDR1 SEHNR and CDR2 FQNEAQ (reference sequence). This CDR3 has 15 residues. Trimming at V came to 7 bases and at J to 10 bases, leaving 15 bases not matched to a gene. The CDR3 loop reads CASTDWRQGGGKLFF. Written as DNA, the CDR3 is TGTGCCAGCACCGACTGGCGGCAGGGGGGAGGAAAACTGTTTTTT.

This clone was seen more than once but under ten times. V and J are TRBV6-5 and TRBJ2-7; 7 nucleotides line up with TRBD2. CDR1 is MNHEY, CDR2 SVGAGI, per germline. Losses at the gene ends were 2 bases for V and 7 bases for J; bases not matched to a gene: 14. The length of the CDR3 is 16 residues. The CDR3 spells CASSYKAPPAGREQYF. The CDR3 region has the DNA TGTGCCAGCAGTTACAAAGCTCCCCCAGCGGGGAGGGAGCAGTACTTC.

The chain joins TRBV7-9 to TRBJ2-3; tentatively, D is TRBD1 (6 bases). CDR1 SEHNR and CDR2 FQNEAQ come from the germline V gene (reference sequence). V was clipped by 3 bases and J by 1 base, with 14 bases between them. This CDR3 is 16 amino acids long. The CDR3, as DNA: TGTGCCAGCAGCTTTAATCTCCGGACAGGCACAGATACGCAGTATTTT. It is translated as CASSFNLRTGTDTQYF.

This clone was seen a single time. The CDR3 loop reads CASSPGQGRVGNTEAFF. In DNA form, the CDR3 reads TGTGCCAGCAGTCCCGGACAGGGGCGCGTGGGGAACACTGAAGCTTTCTTT. The chain recombines TRBV2 with TRBJ1-1; 9 bases align to TRBD1. Germline lookup yields CDR1 SNHLY and CDR2 FYNNEI. Germline trimming cut 5 bases from V and 1 base from J; bases unmatched to any gene: 11. This CDR3 has 17 amino acids.

The rearrangement uses TRBV6-5 and TRBJ2-2; D uncertain. Per germline, CDR1 MNHEY and CDR2 SVGAGI. Trimming pared 2 bases from V and 8 bases from J, leaving 6 bases between. This CDR3 is built from 12 residues. The CDR3 here is CASSYILGELFF. CDR3 sequence (DNA): TGTGCCAGCAGTTACATTCTAGGGGAGCTGTTTTTT.

The gene calls are TRBV6-1 and TRBJ2-3; D is ambiguous. Trimming cost V 1 base and J 11 bases, with 10 bases left between them. The CDR3 runs 12 residues. The germline V gene encodes CDR1 MNHNS and CDR2 SASEGT. The CDR3 DNA follows: TGTGCCAGCAGTGAAGTCCCCAGTGGGCAGTATTTT. It specifies CASSEVPSGQYF.

V gene TRBV29-1 combines with J gene TRBJ2-1, with 9 bases matching TRBD2. This CDR3 comprises 16 residues. CDR1 and CDR2 from the germline V gene are SQVTM and ANQGSEA. The V gene end was trimmed by 0 bases and the J gene end by 3 bases; junction bases not matched to a gene: 6. The CDR3 here is CSVEEVAGAGYNEQFF. Written as DNA, the CDR3 is TGCAGCGTTGAAGAGGTAGCGGGAGCGGGCTACAATGAGCAGTTCTTC.

This clone was seen only a few times. The J gene is TRBJ1-2, the V gene TRBV10-3; 8 bases align to TRBD1. The CDR3 is made up of 12 amino acids. The V gene end was trimmed by 3 bases and the J gene end by 8 bases; junction bases not matched to a gene: 2. Germline lookup yields CDR1 ENHRY and CDR2 SYGVKD. The CDR3 nucleotides read TGTGCCATCAGTGATGGGACAGGCGGCTACACCTTC. Translated, it gives CAISDGTGGYTF.

The chain uses TRBV4-3 and TRBJ2-7; either TRBD1 or TRBD2 may supply D (5 bases each). The CDR3 extends over 13 amino acids. Trimming stripped 3 bases from V and 2 bases from J, with 8 bases between. Per the germline V gene, CDR1 is LGHNA and CDR2 is YSLEER. In nucleotides, the CDR3 is TGCGCCAGCAGCCAGGTGGGGGCCTACGAGCAGTACTTC. Amino acid sequence: CASSQVGAYEQYF.

The V call is TRBV7-2, the J call TRBJ1-5; D is perhaps TRBD1 (6 bases). Trimming left V 6 bases short and J 7 bases short, with 19 bases between. CDR3 length: 15 residues. Germline loops: CDR1 SGHTA, CDR2 FQGNSA. CDR3 nucleotides: TGTGCCAGCAGGCTCCAGAATGGGGGCGGACAGCCCCAGCATTTT. Protein product: CASRLQNGGGQPQHF.

This clone was picked up one time. The genes are TRBV7-2 and TRBJ2-7; TRBD2 is a possible D gene (5 bases). In germline, CDR1 is SGHTA, CDR2 FQGNSA. V was clipped by 2 bases and J by 1 base, with 12 bases between them. This CDR3 has 15 residues. This CDR3 is CASSLWLASSYEQYF. CDR3 DNA: TGTGCCAGCAGCTTATGGCTAGCAAGTTCCTACGAGCAGTACTTC.

The chain has TRBV18 and TRBJ2-2; the D gene is possibly TRBD1 (6 bases). V was clipped by 2 bases and J by 4 bases, with 11 bases between them. Germline values: CDR1 KGHSH, CDR2 LQKENI. The CDR3 extends over 15 amino acids. The CDR3 DNA reads as TGTGCCAGCTCACCAAGGGACAAATTCACCGGGGAGCTGTTTTTT. Protein: CASSPRDKFTGELFF.

The chain has TRBV5-1 and TRBJ2-2; unclear D gene. CDR1 is SGHRS and CDR2 is YFSETQ in the germline V gene. V was pared by 4 bases and J by 7 bases, with 11 bases between. The CDR3 is 13 residues long. The CDR3 loop reads CASSMTPGGELFF. In DNA, the CDR3 is TGCGCCAGCAGCATGACCCCGGGCGGGGAGCTGTTTTTT.